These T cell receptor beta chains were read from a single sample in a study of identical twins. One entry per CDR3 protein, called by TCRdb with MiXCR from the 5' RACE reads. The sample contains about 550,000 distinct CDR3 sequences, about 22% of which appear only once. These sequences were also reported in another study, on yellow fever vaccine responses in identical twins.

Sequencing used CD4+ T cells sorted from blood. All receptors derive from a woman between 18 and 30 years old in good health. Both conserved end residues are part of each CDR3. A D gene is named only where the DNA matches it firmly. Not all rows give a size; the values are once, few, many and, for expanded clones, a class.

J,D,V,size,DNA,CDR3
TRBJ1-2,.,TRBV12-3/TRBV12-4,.,TGTGCCAGCAGTTTGCGGAATTATGGGGGCTACACCTTC,CASSLRNYGGYTF
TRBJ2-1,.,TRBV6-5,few,TGTGCCAGCAGTTTAAACCTTGGGATGGGCAATGAGCAGTTCTTC,CASSLNLGMGNEQFF
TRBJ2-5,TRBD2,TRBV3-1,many,TGTGCCAGCAGCCCTTTCGTAGGGACTAGCTTCGAGAAAGAGACCCAGTACTTC,CASSPFVGTSFEKETQYF
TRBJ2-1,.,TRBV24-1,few,TGTGCCACCAGTGATCCGCGGGACCCCACGGGGTCCACCTACAATGAGCAGTTCTTC,CATSDPRDPTGSTYNEQFF
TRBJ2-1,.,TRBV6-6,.,TGTGCCAGCAGCGACAGGTTCAATGAGCAGTTCTTC,CASSDRFNEQFF
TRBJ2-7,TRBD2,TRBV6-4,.,TGTGCCAGCAGTGACGGGACTAGCAACGAGCAGTACTTC,CASSDGTSNEQYF
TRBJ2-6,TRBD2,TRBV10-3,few,TGTGCCATCAGTGAGTCGATCGGCGGGAGGGCCTCAGGGGCCAACGTCCTGACTTTC,CAISESIGGRASGANVLTF
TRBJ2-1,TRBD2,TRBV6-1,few,TGTGCCAGCACACGGGAGGCCCTTAGGAATGAGCAGTTCTTC,CASTREALRNEQFF
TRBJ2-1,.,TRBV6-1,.,TGTGCCAGCAGAGAAAGGGCGTACTACAATGAGCAGTTCTTC,CASRERAYYNEQFF
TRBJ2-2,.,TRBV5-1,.,TGCGCCAGCAGCTCCCCTCTAGAGGACCCGAACACCGGGGAGCTGTTTTTT,CASSSPLEDPNTGELFF
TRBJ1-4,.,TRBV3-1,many,TGTGCCAGCAGCCAAGGCCAGGGCGAAAAACTGTTTTTT,CASSQGQGEKLFF